A selection of T cell receptor beta chains follows, all from one sample in a study of Ad26.COV2.S vaccination and SARS-CoV-2 variants. The table came from immunoSEQ multiplex PCR; TCRdb's copy has only in-frame clones and leaves some out. The sample lists just under 250,000 clones, over 75% seen once, with approximately 12% in the top ten. This specimen consisted of peripheral blood, obtained in a trial of Ad26.COV2.S vaccine versus placebo. All receptors derive from a person between 18 and 59 years old who received the Ad26.COV2.S COVID-19 vaccine or a placebo. CDR3s include the opening cysteine and the closing phenylalanine or tryptophan. Fields, in order: V gene, J gene, clone size, D gene, CDR3 DNA, CDR3 protein. The D gene is left open where the match is weak. Rows give clone size only sometimes, using once, few, many, or a class for an expanded clone.

TRBV19,TRBJ1-1,-,-,TGTGCCAGTAGTCGGGTTGGGGACACTGAAGCTTTCTTT,CASSRVGDTEAFF
TRBV6-5,TRBJ2-7,-,TRBD1,TGTGCCAGTGACAGGGAAGGCTACGAGCAGTACTTC,CASDREGYEQYF
TRBV3-1/TRBV3-2,TRBJ2-7,once,-,TGTGCCAGCAGCCAAGAGGAGGATAGTGGCTACGAGCAGTACTTC,CASSQEEDSGYEQYF
TRBV5-4,TRBJ2-7,few,-,TGTGCCAGCAGCTTGGGCCGGGGAGGAAGCTCCTACGAGCAGTACTTC,CASSLGRGGSSYEQYF
TRBV11-2,TRBJ2-7,-,-,TGTGCCAGCAGCGCAGGGCGGGACGAGCAGTACTTC,CASSAGRDEQYF
TRBV28,TRBJ1-4,-,-,TGTGCCAGCAGTTTATTAGGGGAAAAACTGTTTTTT,CASSLLGEKLFF
TRBV6-2/TRBV6-3,TRBJ2-7,-,-,TGTGCCAGCAGTTACGGGTCGCGGGTTACCTACGAGCAGTACTTC,CASSYGSRVTYEQYF
TRBV7-2,TRBJ2-5,-,TRBD1,TGTGCCAGCAGCCTGAGGACAGGGGGTGGGGAGACCCAGTACTTC,CASSLRTGGGETQYF
TRBV30,TRBJ2-3,-,-,TGTGCCTGGAGTGCCAGTAACACAGATACGCAGTATTTT,CAWSASNTDTQYF
TRBV5-4,TRBJ1-1,-,-,TGTGCCAGCAGCTTGGATCCGGGGACGGGCACTGAAGCTTTCTTT,CASSLDPGTGTEAFF
TRBV4-2,TRBJ2-7,-,-,TGTGCCAGCAGCCAGGTCCCTCCCTACGAGCAGTACTTC,CASSQVPPYEQYF
TRBV28,TRBJ2-1,-,TRBD2,TGTGCCAGCACCCGACTAGCGGGAGGGGGCTATGAGCAGTTCTTC,CASTRLAGGGYEQFF
TRBV5-5,TRBJ2-1,-,-,TGTGCCAGCAGCTTGGTGGTACTAGCTAACTACAATGAGCAGTTCTTC,CASSLVVLANYNEQFF
TRBV7-6,TRBJ1-2,-,TRBD1,TGTGCCAGCAGCCTCGGGACAGGCTATGGCTACACCTTC,CASSLGTGYGYTF
TRBV6-2/TRBV6-3,TRBJ2-7,-,TRBD2,TGTGCCAGCAGTTCCCGGTGGGGGGGGATTGACGAGCAGTACTTC,CASSSRWGGIDEQYF
TRBV2,TRBJ2-3,-,-,TGTGCCAGCAGTGGGGCCTCCTCCGGGCCCCTCGGTACGCAGTATTTT,CASSGASSGPLGTQYF
TRBV28,TRBJ2-7,-,TRBD1,TGTGCCAGCAGCCTGGATGGGGCCGGGACAGGGGGGGACGAGCAGTACTTC,CASSLDGAGTGGDEQYF
TRBV5-8,TRBJ2-2,-,TRBD1,TGTGCCAGCAGTCACGGGACAGGAGTAACCGGGGAGCTGTTTTTT,CASSHGTGVTGELFF
TRBV28,TRBJ2-2,few,-,TGTGCCAGCAGTTTACCGGGACACATGAACACCGGGGAGCTGTTTTTT,CASSLPGHMNTGELFF
TRBV10-3,TRBJ2-2,few,TRBD2,TGTGCCATCAGTGTTAGCGGGAGGGGGAACACCGGGGAGCTGTTTTTT,CAISVSGRGNTGELFF
TRBV29-1,TRBJ1-2,-,-,TGCAGCGGAGCAGATATTTATGGCTACACCTTC,CSGADIYGYTF
TRBV28,TRBJ1-6,-,-,TGTGCCAGCAGTTTTAGCAGGACGAATTCACCCCTCCACTTT,CASSFSRTNSPLHF
TRBV19,TRBJ2-7,once,TRBD1,TGTGCCAGTAGCCTGGACAGGCCGACTGAGCAGTACTTC,CASSLDRPTEQYF
TRBV5-1,TRBJ1-2,-,-,TGCGCCAGCAGCCCCTCTTCGACCCTCTATGGCTACACCTTC,CASSPSSTLYGYTF
TRBV21-1,TRBJ1-5,-,-,TGTGCCAGCAGCAGACCTTCGGGACAGGGGAGATTTCAGCCCCAGCATTTT,CASSRPSGQGRFQPQHF
TRBV6-1,TRBJ1-2,-,-,TGTGCCAGCAGTGAGATAGGGCTCTATGGCTACACCTTC,CASSEIGLYGYTF
TRBV2,TRBJ2-5,-,TRBD1,TGTGCCAGCACGGCACAGGGGGCCGGGGAGACCCAGTACTTC,CASTAQGAGETQYF
TRBV14,TRBJ2-2,once,-,TGTGCCAGCAGCCAAGACACCGGGGAGCTGTTTTTT,CASSQDTGELFF
TRBV6-1,TRBJ1-4,-,-,TGTGCCAGCAGTGAGCTTCGGGGGGTAGAAAAACTGTTTTTT,CASSELRGVEKLFF